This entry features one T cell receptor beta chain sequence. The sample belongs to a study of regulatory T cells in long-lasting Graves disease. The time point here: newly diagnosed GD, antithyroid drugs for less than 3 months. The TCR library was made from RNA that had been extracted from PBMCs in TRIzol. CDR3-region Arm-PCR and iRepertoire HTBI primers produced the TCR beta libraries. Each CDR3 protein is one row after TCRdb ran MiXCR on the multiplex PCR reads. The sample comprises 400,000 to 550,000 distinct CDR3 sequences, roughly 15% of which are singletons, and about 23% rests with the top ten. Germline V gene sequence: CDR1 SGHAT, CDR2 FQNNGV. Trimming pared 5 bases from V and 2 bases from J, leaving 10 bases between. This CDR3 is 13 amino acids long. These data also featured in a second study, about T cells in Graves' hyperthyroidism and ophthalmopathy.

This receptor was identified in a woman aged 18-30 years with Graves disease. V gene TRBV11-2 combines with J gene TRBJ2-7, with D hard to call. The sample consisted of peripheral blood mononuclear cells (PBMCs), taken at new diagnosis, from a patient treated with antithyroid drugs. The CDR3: CASSTAPAYEQYF. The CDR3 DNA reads TGTGCCAGCAGCACGGCACCCGCCTACGAGCAGTACTTC.